The 24 T cell receptor beta chains given below trace back to one sample, sequenced in a study of shared clonotypes between healthy human individuals. Clones were read by immunoSEQ multiplex PCR, and TCRdb kept only the in-frame ones, dropping some. The data hold over a million clones, with roughly 96% observed a single time. The sequenced material came from naive CD4+ T cells sorted from blood. Subset in this sample: CD45RA+ positively selected. These receptors came from a man aged 30-40 years in good health.

The V call is TRBV5-1, the J call TRBJ2-5; D call uncertain. The CDR3 loop spans 15 amino acids. The V gene's germline CDR1 is SGHRS and CDR2 YFSETQ. V lost 0 bases to trimming and J lost 4 bases, with 13 bases between them. The CDR3 sequence: CASSLEVGVIETQYF. CDR3 nucleotides: TGCGCCAGCAGCTTGGAAGTGGGTGTAATAGAGACCCAGTACTTC.

This chain connects TRBV5-1 to TRBJ2-3; TRBD1 agrees at 8 bases. V lost 4 bases, J lost 6 bases, and 10 bases stayed unmatched. Per the germline V gene, CDR1 is SGHRS and CDR2 is YFSETQ. CDR3 size: 15 residues. CDR3 protein: CASSRTGTLTDTQYF. The CDR3 DNA is TGCGCCAGCAGCAGGACAGGGACCTTGACGGATACGCAGTATTTT.

The chain recombines TRBV6-6 with TRBJ1-1, with 11 bases fitting TRBD1. This CDR3 comprises 15 residues. V was clipped by 6 bases and J by 3 bases; unmatched bases: 6. In germline, CDR1 is MNHNY, CDR2 SVGAGI (reference sequence). CDR3 residues: CASRSRDRGYTEAFF. The CDR3 DNA sequence: TGTGCCAGCAGAAGCCGGGACAGGGGGTACACTGAAGCTTTCTTT.

J is TRBJ1-5 and V is TRBV28; TRBD1 agrees at 10 bases. The length of the CDR3 is 17 residues. Germline CDR1 MDHEN, CDR2 SYDVKM. V dropped 5 bases and J dropped 3; count of bases not matched to a gene: 10. CDR3 region: CASSRFRDRGFNQPQHF. The CDR3 coding sequence is TGTGCCAGCAGTCGATTTAGGGACAGGGGTTTCAATCAGCCCCAGCATTTT.

The chain carries TRBV28 and TRBJ2-7, with TRBD1 matching 8 bases. V shed 4 bases and J 1 base; nucleotides not matched to a gene: 18. CDR1 is MDHEN and CDR2 is SYDVKM in the germline V gene. The CDR3 totals 19 residues. CDR3 residues: CASSSVRTGRVLWSYEQYF. The DNA of the CDR3 is TGTGCCAGCAGTTCCGTCAGGACAGGGCGGGTCTTGTGGTCCTACGAGCAGTACTTC.

V gene TRBV28 combines with J gene TRBJ2-3; no clear D gene. Per the germline V gene, CDR1 is MDHEN and CDR2 is SYDVKM. V lost 10 bases and J lost 3, with 8 bases in between. The CDR3 length is 11 residues. The CDR3 DNA is TGTGCCACCGAAGTGACAGATACGCAGTATTTT. Translating it yields CATEVTDTQYF. Based on the CDR3 plus reference TRBV28 and TRBJ2-3, the full variable domain is DVKVTQSSRYLVKRTGEKVFLECVQDMDHENMFWYRQDPGLGLRLIYFSYDVKMKEKGDIPEGYSVSREKKERFSLILESASTNQTSMYLCATEVTDTQYFGPGTRLTVL.

V is TRBV5-1 and J is TRBJ2-7; possibly TRBD1 or TRBD2 for D (5 bases each). Germline V gene lookup returns CDR1 SGHRS and CDR2 YFSETQ. There are 17 residues in the CDR3. V was cut by 2 bases and J by 7 bases, with 25 bases left in between. The CDR3 coding sequence is TGCGCCAGCAGCTTCACTAGGATGGGACGAATCTTGGGTGAGCAGTACTTC. Residues: CASSFTRMGRILGEQYF.

The CDR3 sequence is CASSQKPRVGGTDTQYF. DNA of the CDR3: TGTGCCAGCAGCCAAAAACCGAGGGTCGGGGGCACAGATACGCAGTATTTT. The genes are TRBV14 and TRBJ2-3, with D possibly TRBD2 on 5 matching bases. The CDR3 spans 17 residues. Germline CDR1 and CDR2: SGHDN and FVKESK. Trimming took off 2 bases at V and 1 base at J, with 16 bases between the two ends.

In DNA, the CDR3 is TGTGCCAGCAGTTTAGCCATGGGAGGGTACCAAGAGACCCAGTACTTC. Translating gives CASSLAMGGYQETQYF. The rearrangement links TRBV28 to TRBJ2-5; 7 nucleotides align to TRBD2. The J segment lost 0 bases and the V segment lost 2 bases, leaving 6 bases of the junction unmatched. The CDR3 has 16 amino acids. In germline, CDR1 is MDHEN, CDR2 SYDVKM.

The V call is TRBV6-5, the J call TRBJ2-3; D not certain. From germline, CDR1 is MNHEY and CDR2 SVGAGI. The germline V and J ends were trimmed by 2 bases and 0 bases, with 9 bases remaining between them. This CDR3 is built from 15 residues. The CDR3 DNA is TGTGCCAGCAGTTACGCGGCCGTCAGCACAGATACGCAGTATTTT. Its translation: CASSYAAVSTDTQYF.

In regard to this clone: At one end, the junction sequence differs from germline, possibly due to a read error. The chain carries TRBV7-9 and TRBJ2-2; D unresolved. The germline V gene encodes CDR1 SEHNR and CDR2 FQNEAQ (reference sequence). There are 12 residues in the CDR3. The CDR3 nucleotides read TGTGCCAGCAGCTTCAACATCGGGGAGCTGTTTTTT. It yields the protein CASSFNIGELFF.

The CDR3 sequence is CASSLNPRGETQYF. Written as DNA, the CDR3 is TGCGCCAGCAGCTTGAACCCAAGAGGGGAGACCCAGTACTTC. The chain uses TRBV5-1 and TRBJ2-5, with D possibly TRBD2 on 5 matching bases. The length of the CDR3 is 14 residues. Trimming stripped 1 base from V and 5 bases from J, with 12 bases between. Germline loops: CDR1 SGHRS, CDR2 YFSETQ.

The gene calls are TRBV19 and TRBJ2-7, with D possibly matching TRBD1 (6 bases). V was trimmed by 7 bases and J by 12 bases, leaving 19 bases between them. Germline CDR1 is LNHDA and CDR2 is SQIVND (reference sequence). The CDR3 consists of 12 residues. The CDR3 spells CASKSGTHERYF. In DNA, the CDR3 is TGTGCCAGTAAATCCGGGACACACGAACGGTACTTC.

The chain combines TRBV19 with TRBJ2-3; 9 bases match TRBD2. V trimming: 6 bases; J trimming: 1 base; junction bases outside the gene matches: 8. This CDR3 contains 16 residues. CDR1 LNHDA and CDR2 SQIVND come from the germline V gene (reference sequence). The chain's CDR3 is CASRNAWTSGTDTQYF. The CDR3 bases are TGTGCCAGTAGAAACGCTTGGACTAGCGGCACAGATACGCAGTATTTT.

This chain joins TRBV21-1 and TRBJ2-1; TRBD1 is the table's D call, not checked against the DNA. TRBV21-1 represents a pseudogene. The CDR3 sequence is 17 residues long. The CDR3 protein is CASSKDDSPTQYNEQFF. The CDR3 DNA reads TGTGCCAGCAGCAAAGACGACAGCCCTACACAATACAATGAGCAGTTCTTC.

V and J are TRBV2 and TRBJ2-7; 8 nucleotides line up with TRBD1. The ends lost 8 bases at V and 2 bases at J; junction bases unmatched: 8. From germline, CDR1 is SNHLY and CDR2 FYNNEI. This CDR3 is 14 amino acids long. CDR3 residues: CASRFTGGPYEQYF. The DNA for the CDR3 is TGTGCCAGCCGATTTACAGGGGGACCCTACGAGCAGTACTTC.

The chain carries TRBV6-5 and TRBJ2-2, with 7 bases lining up with TRBD1. The V gene's germline CDR1 is MNHEY and CDR2 SVGAGI. Trimming cost V 2 bases and J 5 bases; bases outside gene matches: 8. The CDR3 length is 16 residues. The CDR3 region is CASSYRNYRGTGELFF. The CDR3 bases are TGTGCCAGCAGTTACCGTAATTACAGGGGAACCGGGGAGCTGTTTTTT.

This clone was seen only once. V gene TRBV4-1 combines with J gene TRBJ1-2; D is ambiguous. CDR1 and CDR2 from the germline V gene are MGHRA and YSYEKL. There are 14 residues in the CDR3. The V end lost 1 base, the J end lost 2 bases, and 8 bases lay between the germline ends. In nucleotides, the CDR3 is TGCGCCAGCAGCCAAGCCCAGCGGAACTATGGCTACACCTTC. It codes for CASSQAQRNYGYTF.

The chain employs TRBV5-1 and TRBJ2-7, with D unresolved. The CDR3 has 14 residues. The ends were cut back, 0 bases at V and 5 bases at J, with 12 bases in the middle. Germline values: CDR1 SGHRS, CDR2 YFSETQ. The DNA for the CDR3 is TGCGCCAGCAGCTTGGGATCGTACAACGACGAGCAGTACTTC. Translating gives CASSLGSYNDEQYF.

The gene calls are TRBV19 and TRBJ2-7; weak D call: TRBD1 (6 bases). The CDR3 runs to 15 residues. Germline lookup yields CDR1 LNHDA and CDR2 SQIVND (reference sequence). V lost 1 base to trimming and J lost 3 bases, with 13 bases between them. The CDR3 here is CASSIVVQGGYEQYF. CDR3 DNA: TGTGCCAGTAGTATAGTGGTACAGGGTGGCTACGAGCAGTACTTC. Filled out from reference TRBV19 and TRBJ2-7, the complete variable domain reads DGGITQSPKYLFRKEGQNVTLSCEQNLNHDAMYWYRQDPGQGLRLIYYSQIVNDFQKGDIAEGYSVSREKKESFPLTVTSAQKNPTAFYLCASSIVVQGGYEQYFGPGTRLTVT.

The rearrangement uses TRBV14 and TRBJ2-3; possibly TRBD2 for D (6 bases). Per the germline V gene, CDR1 is SGHDN and CDR2 is FVKESK. The CDR3 runs to 16 residues. With 4 bases removed from V and 0 bases from J, the gap between germline ends came to 14 bases. The CDR3 is CASSPGTYRSTDTQYF. As DNA, the CDR3 is TGTGCCAGCAGCCCCGGGACTTATAGGAGCACAGATACGCAGTATTTT.

This chain joins TRBV29-1 and TRBJ1-1, with a weak D call TRBD1 (6 bases). CDR3 size: 15 residues. Germline CDR1 reads SQVTM; CDR2 reads ANQGSEA. Deletions cut 4 bases from V and 6 bases from J, with 21 bases between. DNA of the CDR3: TGCAGCGTTGTTAGGTATACAGGGACCTACGCTGAAGCTTTCTTT. This gives the protein CSVVRYTGTYAEAFF.

This clone occurred once. V is TRBV9 and J is TRBJ2-5, with unresolved D. CDR3 length: 14 residues. Germline V CDR1 and CDR2: SGDLS, YYNGEE. V lost 0 bases and J 5 bases, leaving 11 bases between the germline ends. In DNA, the CDR3 is TGTGCCAGCAGCGTAGGAGTGGGTTGGGAGACCCAGTACTTC. Its protein is CASSVGVGWETQYF.

J is TRBJ2-7 and V is TRBV20-1, with unresolved D. Per germline, CDR1 DFQATT and CDR2 SNEGSKA (reference sequence). Trimming shortened V by 5 bases and J by 3 bases, and 5 bases separated the two germline ends. There are 10 residues in the CDR3. CDR3 sequence reads: CSAWDYEQYF. The CDR3 DNA is TGCAGTGCTTGGGACTACGAGCAGTACTTC.